This TCR beta chain was identified during a study of graft-versus-host responses after intestinal transplantation. The wider study: The recipients all started with anti-thymocyte globulin induction and then took tacrolimus and steroids for 3 to 4 years. Study-wide results and caveats: Early declines in HvG clones that occurred post-transplant were associated with peak circulating GvH clone levels.

The table came from immunoSEQ multiplex PCR; TCRdb's copy has only in-frame clones and leaves some out. The data show 40,000 or so clones, roughly 87% seen once. With regard to this clone: Its antigen is not identified.

Germline-derived CDR1 and CDR2 are SEHNR and FQNEAQ (reference sequence). V dropped 5 bases and J dropped 1 base, with 11 bases sitting between them. CDR3 length: 14 residues. Here the sequenced sample was PBMCs, taken about 990 days after transplant. This receptor was taken from a human patient who received an intestinal transplant, so some T cells may come from the graft donor. J is TRBJ1-2 and V is TRBV7-9, with D uncertain. The CDR3 here is CASSPWVFNYGYTF. CDR3 bases: TGTGCCAGCAGCCCATGGGTCTTTAACTATGGCTACACCTTC.